A single sample is the source of the 17 T cell receptor beta chains below, sequenced in a study of blood T cell repertoires in COVID-19. Repertoires were generated with immunoSEQ multiplex PCR, while TCRdb's copy carries only in-frame clones and drops some. The table shows tens of thousands of clones, with around 90% occurring only once. The specimen sequenced was peripheral blood. These TCRs come from a woman aged 80 or over with active or convalescent COVID-19.

The chain links TRBV5-1 to TRBJ1-3, with D maybe TRBD1 (6 bases). The germline gives CDR1 SGHRS, CDR2 YFSETQ. The CDR3 covers 17 residues. V lost 0 bases, J lost 0 bases, and 13 bases lay in between. In DNA form, the CDR3 reads TGCGCCAGCAGCTTGGTGGGACACCGTTACTCTGGAAACACCATATATTTT. Protein product: CASSLVGHRYSGNTIYF.

This clone came up once. The chain recombines TRBV2 with TRBJ1-1; a possible D gene is TRBD1 (6 bases). Germline V lookup: CDR1 SNHLY, CDR2 FYNNEI. The V end was cut by 3 bases, the J end by 8 bases, with 19 bases between. This CDR3 contains 15 residues. In DNA form, the CDR3 reads TGTGCCAGCAGTGACATGGCCACAGGGACCCCGGAAGCTTTCTTT. The encoded protein is CASSDMATGTPEAFF.

The CDR3 region is CASSVRGSDTQYF. For the CDR3, the DNA is TGTGCCAGCAGCGTAAGGGGTTCAGATACGCAGTATTTT. The chain couples TRBV7-2 to TRBJ2-3, with D possibly being TRBD1 (5 bases). Germline V gene lookup returns CDR1 SGHTA and CDR2 FQGNSA. The CDR3 length is 13 residues. V shed 5 bases and J shed 4 bases, with 10 bases lying between them.

The genes are TRBV27 and TRBJ1-5; D is perhaps TRBD1 (6 bases). Deletions cut 5 bases from V and 0 bases from J, with 14 bases between. Per the germline V gene, CDR1 is MNHEY and CDR2 is SMNVEV (reference sequence). The CDR3 is 16 residues long. The CDR3 here is CASSQSGDPSNQPQHF. In DNA, the CDR3 is TGTGCCAGCAGTCAATCAGGGGACCCTAGCAATCAGCCCCAGCATTTT.

This clone has more than one count but fewer than ten. The chain couples TRBV28 to TRBJ2-5, with TRBD2 matching over 13 bases. V lost 5 bases to trimming and J lost 5 bases; unmatched junction nucleotides: 8. Germline lookup yields CDR1 MDHEN and CDR2 SYDVKM. CDR3 length: 16 amino acids. CDR3 nucleotides: TGTGCCAGCAGTCCTCGGACTAGCGGGAGTGTGGAGACCCAGTACTTC. Translated, it gives CASSPRTSGSVETQYF.

V usage is TRBV2 and J usage is TRBJ2-3, with D unresolved. The CDR3 runs 14 residues. V gave up 3 bases and J gave up 6 bases, with 13 bases separating them. Germline V CDR1 and CDR2: SNHLY, FYNNEI. Written as DNA, the CDR3 is TGTGCCAGCAGTGATGACTCCGTATGGGATACGCAGTATTTT. It is translated as CASSDDSVWDTQYF.

This chain links TRBV5-5 with TRBJ1-1; the D gene is possibly TRBD1 (5 bases). The V gene lost 3 bases and the J gene lost 0 bases, with 9 bases spanning the gap. The germline CDR1 and CDR2 sequences are SGHKS and YYEKEE (reference sequence). The CDR3 runs to 14 residues. The CDR3 DNA is TGTGCCAGCAGCTCCGGGACTCTGAACACTGAAGCTTTCTTT. Residues: CASSSGTLNTEAFF.

The rearrangement links TRBV6-2 or TRBV6-3 to TRBJ2-3; 9 bases match TRBD2. In germline, CDR1 is MNHEY, CDR2 SVGEGT. V lost 5 bases, J lost 2 bases, and 5 bases stayed unmatched. CDR3 length equals 15 residues. This CDR3 is CASSHKREATDTQYF. CDR3 DNA sequence: TGTGCCAGCAGTCACAAGCGGGAGGCCACAGATACGCAGTATTTT.

This rearrangement joins TRBV28 to TRBJ1-1; D unresolved. Trimming removed 6 bases at V and 1 base at J, with 18 bases between. There are 16 residues in the CDR3. CDR1 is MDHEN, CDR2 SYDVKM, per germline. The CDR3 here is CASSQPYPSGNTEAFF. DNA of the CDR3: TGTGCCAGCAGCCAACCTTACCCTTCGGGGAACACTGAAGCTTTCTTT.

This chain links TRBV7-9 with TRBJ2-2; the D gene is possibly TRBD2 (5 bases). The germline V gene has CDR1 SEHNR and CDR2 FQNEAQ (reference sequence). CDR3 size: 16 residues. With 2 bases removed from V and 5 bases from J, the gap between germline ends came to 15 bases. In nucleotides, the CDR3 is TGTGCCAGCAGCTTAACTCGGACTTTAACAACCGGGGAGCTGTTTTTT. Protein sequence: CASSLTRTLTTGELFF.

CDR3 in amino acids: CASSLPGQGAHEQYF. The CDR3 DNA reads TGTGCCAGCAGTTTACCCGGACAGGGGGCTCACGAGCAGTACTTC. The V and J genes are TRBV7-6 and TRBJ2-7, with 11 nucleotides matching TRBD1. This CDR3 is built from 15 residues. Germline CDR1 SGHVS, CDR2 FNYEAQ. V shed 6 bases and J 5 bases; nucleotides not matched to a gene: 9.

This clone was seen once. The genes are TRBV24-1 and TRBJ1-2, with D perhaps TRBD1 (6 bases). With 4 bases removed from V and 7 bases from J, the gap between germline ends came to 15 bases. CDR1 is KGHDR and CDR2 is SFDVKD in the germline V gene. This CDR3 has 14 residues. The CDR3 DNA follows: TGTGCCACCAGTGACACGGTGGGGGCGGTTGGCTACACCTTC. Translating it yields CATSDTVGAVGYTF.

This clone was seen more than once but under ten times. The chain combines TRBV5-1 with TRBJ2-5, with TRBD1 identical over 7 bases. Trimming removed 3 bases from V and 7 bases from J; junction bases left unmatched: 6. CDR1 and CDR2 (germline): SGHRS, YFSETQ. The CDR3 has 13 residues. The CDR3 is CASSYGTATTQYF. The CDR3 coding sequence is TGCGCCAGCAGCTACGGGACAGCCACGACCCAGTACTTC.

The chain couples TRBV28 to TRBJ1-2; D uncertain. CDR1 MDHEN and CDR2 SYDVKM come from the germline V gene. There are 14 residues in the CDR3. V dropped 6 bases and J dropped 5 bases, with 16 bases sitting between them. CDR3 nucleotides: TGTGCCAGCAGGGTTGGCGGGCCCGGGTATGGCTACACCTTC. Translating gives CASRVGGPGYGYTF.

This chain uses TRBV6-5 with TRBJ1-1; TRBD1 matches 7 bases. Germline lookup yields CDR1 MNHEY and CDR2 SVGAGI. J lost 4 bases, V lost 8 bases, and 4 bases had no gene match. CDR3 length equals 12 residues. CDR3 amino acids: CASGRGPTEAFF. The CDR3 region has the DNA TGTGCCAGCGGAAGGGGGCCCACTGAAGCTTTCTTT.

This rearrangement joins TRBV5-4 to TRBJ1-2, with D possibly being TRBD1 (6 bases). Per the germline V gene, CDR1 is SGHNT and CDR2 is YYREEE (reference sequence). The CDR3 is 14 residues long. V lost 1 base and J 2 bases, leaving 9 bases between the germline ends. Here the CDR3 DNA reads TGTGCCAGCAGCTTGTTGCAGGGGAACTATGGCTACACCTTC. Translating it yields CASSLLQGNYGYTF.

The table lists this clone with a count of one. The rearrangement joins TRBV4-1 to TRBJ1-2; the D is unclear. In germline, CDR1 is MGHRA, CDR2 YSYEKL. The CDR3 runs to 13 residues. Trimming pared 1 base from V and 8 bases from J, leaving 11 bases between. This chain's CDR3 is CASSQGRDLGYTF. In DNA form, the CDR3 reads TGCGCCAGCAGCCAAGGGCGGGATCTCGGCTACACCTTC.